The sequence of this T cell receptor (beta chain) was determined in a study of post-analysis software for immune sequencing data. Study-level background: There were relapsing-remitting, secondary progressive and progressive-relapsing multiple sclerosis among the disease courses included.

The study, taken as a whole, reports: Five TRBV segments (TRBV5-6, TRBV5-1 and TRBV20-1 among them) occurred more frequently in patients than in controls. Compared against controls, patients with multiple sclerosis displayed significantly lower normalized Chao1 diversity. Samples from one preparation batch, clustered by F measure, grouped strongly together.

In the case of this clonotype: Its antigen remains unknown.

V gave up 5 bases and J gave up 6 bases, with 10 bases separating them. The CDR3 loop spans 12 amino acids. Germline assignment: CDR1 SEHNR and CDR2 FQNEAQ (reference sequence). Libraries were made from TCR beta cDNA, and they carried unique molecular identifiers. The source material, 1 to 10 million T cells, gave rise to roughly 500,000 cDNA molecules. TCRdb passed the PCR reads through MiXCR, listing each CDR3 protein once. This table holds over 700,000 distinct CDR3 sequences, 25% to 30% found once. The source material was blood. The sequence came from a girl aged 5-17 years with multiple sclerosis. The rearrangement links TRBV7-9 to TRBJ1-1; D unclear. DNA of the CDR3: TGTGCCAGCAGCGTAGATCCCGCTGAAGCTTTCTTT. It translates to CASSVDPAEAFF. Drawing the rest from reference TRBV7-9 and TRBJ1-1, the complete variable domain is DTGVSQNPRHKITKRGQNVTFRCDPISEHNRLYWYRQTLGQGPEFLTYFQNEAQLEKSRLLSDRFSAERPKGSFSTLEIQRTEQGDSAMYLCASSVDPAEAFFGQGTRLTVV.